The subject of this entry is one T cell receptor beta chain. The entry originates in a study of blood T cell repertoires in COVID-19. The ends were cut back, 0 bases at V and 2 bases at J, with 10 bases in the middle. Per the germline V gene, CDR1 is MNHEY and CDR2 is SVGEGT. The CDR3 runs 15 residues. The method was immunoSEQ multiplex PCR; TCRdb's version includes in-frame clones alone and lacks a portion of them. The profile shows around 60,000 clones, roughly 72% of them singletons. The clonotype comes from a woman between 70 and 85 years old with COVID-19, enrolled during active disease. The chain uses TRBV6-2 or TRBV6-3 and TRBJ1-1; D is ambiguous. The specimen was peripheral blood. The CDR3 sequence is CASSYSRWYNTEAFF. The CDR3 region has the DNA TGTGCCAGCAGTTACTCGAGATGGTATAACACTGAAGCTTTCTTT.